This TCR beta chain derives from a study of shared clonotypes between healthy human individuals (TCRdb year 2020). For the study in its entirety: The cohort comprised a couple of women and three men aged 18 to 49 years. Per donor, leukapheresis produced somewhere between about 0.9 and 9 billion PBMCs. To estimate repertoire size and how much clonotypes are shared between individuals, the study performed deep sequencing of blood TCR repertoires from about five healthy adults. For each donor, three plates each were used for CD4 naive and CD4 memory, two plates were used for CD8 naive, and one plate was used for CD8 memory. To increase sequencing depth and limit assay-specific biases, TCR repertoire library preparation and sequencing were carried out by different laboratories using diverse techniques.

CD8 naive samples consisted of CD45RO-negative cells that were positively selected for CCR7, yielding a CD45RA+CCR7+ population without TemRA cells. Healthy HIV-negative adults with no recently reported acute infections or vaccinations were included as donors. Only Caucasian adults living in Nashville, Tennessee, USA were represented among the donors. After blood collection by leukapheresis, PBMCs were isolated using Ficoll-Histopaque density gradient centrifugation and then cryopreserved in the vapor phase of liquid nitrogen. Purity and quantity of every magnetically sorted T cell population were checked by analytical flow cytometry. Each sorted fraction had its genomic DNA isolated and then quantified by UV absorbance on a Nanodrop 2000c. Concerning this clone: The specificity of this receptor is unknown. Base qualities were left out, and no much larger clone turns up one base away.

Overall study outcomes, separate from this receptor: Compared with non-shared clonotypes, the clonotypes found in all four sorted-subset donors had higher generation probabilities. Because the study included a small number of donors, the genetic and exposure-history diversity represented was limited. Based on pairwise subsampling, the degree of clonotype sharing among donors was expected to be affected by sequencing depth. Sampling was restricted to blood, and TCR repertoires in tissue are likely to differ from TCR repertoires in blood. Rarefaction of sorted-subset datasets indicated incomplete sequencing despite the large sequencing depth. Naive subsets generally had larger estimated clonotype richness than memory subsets did. When several donors were compared, the shared fraction of clonotypes was 5% to 6.5% for naive CD4, 3.5% for naive CD8, 2.3% for memory CD4, and roughly 0.4% for memory CD8.

In the germline V gene, CDR1 corresponds to MDHEN and CDR2 to SYDVKM. The CDR3 measures 17 amino acids from cysteine to phenylalanine. Here the CDR3 DNA is all that survives: 51 bases in frame from base 1. The junction shows trimming of 3 bases on V and 2 bases on J, and the gene matches do not reach 10 bases of it. Using the deep immunoSEQ assay, multiplex PCR amplified TCR CDR3 regions from genomic DNA. Extracted genomic DNA from each cell subset was distributed evenly across all wells of several immunoSEQ 96-well plates, and each plate was treated as a replicate. For sorted subsets, 200 ng of genomic DNA, equivalent to tens of thousands of T cell genomes, went into each replicate PCR. Purified libraries were measured with a Qubit 3.0 fluorometer, size-checked on a Bioanalyzer 2100, and measured again with the KAPA Library Quantification kit. Every immunoSEQ 96-well plate was sequenced on a separate single-read 150-cycle Illumina NextSeq 550 flow cell. In the source study's methods: Because only junctional sequences without quality scores were contained in the immunoSEQ output, filtering matching that applied to full-length reads could not be performed. To assign V/J genes and CDR3, sequences were annotated using PyIR, a Python wrapper for IgBLAST v1.9, with IMGT germline references. Reads were filtered out if the reads had weak V/J assignments (E-value above 1e-6), no CDR3, stop codons, out-of-frame junctions, or ambiguous translated residues. V3J clonotypes were defined by identical inferred V gene, J gene, and CDR3 amino acid sequence. Percentage overlap between repertoires was calculated by dividing the number of shared unique clonotypes by the size of the smaller repertoire. Three approaches were used to assess repertoire richness: RTK rarefaction, the Chao1 estimator, and Recon v2.1 estimates of unobserved clonotypes. Generation probabilities for all TCRbeta clonotypes obtained by the gDNA method from a handful of donors were computed using OLGA. TCRdb re-hosts the immuneACCESS table, in-frame sequences only. Its copies lack some clones; in the studies checked, an unresolved V gene accounts for under half of them, and the cause for the rest is not known. V and J calls and clone size are copied from that table; D and trimming were computed from the DNA. The sample has about 820,000 clones on record, over 90% of them singletons. The ten largest make up 24% of the sample.

The sequence is built from TRBV28 and TRBJ2-7, with 10 junctional bases fitting TRBD2. The sequencing input was naive CD8+ T cells sorted from blood. Per the publication, the cell subset or site label means: CD45RA+CCR7+. The TCR was taken from a man aged 25-45 years in good health. The CDR3 is CASSFLMASGSPYEQYF. In nucleotides, the sequence is TGTGCCAGCAGTTTTCTAATGGCTAGCGGGAGTCCCTACGAGCAGTACTTC.